Shown below are 8 T cell receptor beta chains from a single sample sequenced in a study of cytomegalovirus exposure and HLA in healthy donors. With 60 Vbeta and 13 Jbeta primers, the PCR was carried out. This table comes from immunoSEQ multiplex PCR, and its TCRdb copy is limited to in-frame clones, with some not included. Among over 150,000 clones listed, 65% to 70% were seen once. The sequenced sample consisted of PBMCs. All receptors come from a woman between 18 and 30 years old in good health and CMV-seropositive.

In this sample, this clone turned up a few times. The chain uses TRBV19 and TRBJ2-2; maybe TRBD1 (6 bases). The CDR3 runs to 15 residues. Per germline, CDR1 LNHDA and CDR2 SQIVND (reference sequence). V was pared by 3 bases and J by 4 bases, with 12 bases between. CDR3 bases: TGTGCCAGTAGTATTAGGGGGAAACTCACCGGGGAGCTGTTTTTT. Residues: CASSIRGKLTGELFF.

The CDR3 nucleotides are TGCGCCAGCAGCTTGACTTCTTTTACAGGGGGCGCATCTGGAAACACCATATATTTT. This sequence encodes CASSLTSFTGGASGNTIYF. This chain joins TRBV5-1 and TRBJ1-3; 9 nucleotides agree with TRBD1. In germline, CDR1 is SGHRS, CDR2 YFSETQ. The CDR3 is 19 residues long. V shed 1 base, J shed 1 base, and the junction held 12 bases outside the gene matches.

The rearrangement links TRBV6-4 to TRBJ2-2, with D perhaps matching TRBD1 (6 bases). The germline CDR1 and CDR2 sequences are MRHNA and SNTAGT. The CDR3 length is 14 residues. V shed 10 bases and J shed 5 bases, with 17 bases lying between them. CDR3 loop: CANLGGAETGELFF. DNA of the CDR3: TGTGCCAACCTAGGGGGTGCGGAAACCGGGGAGCTGTTTTTT.

This clone was picked up a small number of times. The chain carries TRBV30 and TRBJ1-1, with D unclear. CDR3 length: 12 residues. The germline V gene encodes CDR1 GTSNPN and CDR2 SVGIG (reference sequence). Trimming shortened V by 1 base and J by 2 bases, and 5 bases separated the two germline ends. The CDR3 DNA reads as TGTGCCTGGAGTGCGACAAACACTGAAGCTTTCTTT. It codes for CAWSATNTEAFF.

V is TRBV4-1 and J is TRBJ1-2; 9 nucleotides match TRBD1. The V segment lost 1 base and the J segment 4 bases; nucleotides outside the gene matches: 4. CDR1 and CDR2 (germline): MGHRA, YSYEKL. This CDR3 spans 15 amino acids. The CDR3 spells CASSQGGTGSYGYTF. The CDR3 region has the DNA TGCGCCAGCAGCCAAGGGGGGACAGGGAGCTATGGCTACACCTTC.

The rearrangement joins TRBV5-1 to TRBJ1-5; tentatively, D is TRBD1 (6 bases). Germline V lookup: CDR1 SGHRS, CDR2 YFSETQ. V was trimmed by 3 bases and J by 4 bases, leaving 17 bases between them. The CDR3 totals 16 residues. The CDR3 DNA sequence: TGCGCCAGCAGCTACGGGACCGGGACAACGAATCAGCCCCAGCATTTT. This gives the protein CASSYGTGTTNQPQHF.

A few counts support this clone. This chain joins TRBV10-3 and TRBJ1-2, with D perhaps matching TRBD1 (5 bases). Germline V gene sequence: CDR1 ENHRY, CDR2 SYGVKD. Trimming removed 2 bases at V and 5 bases at J, with 12 bases between. This CDR3 is built from 14 residues. CDR3 bases: TGTGCCATCAGTGAGCACGGGACTCCTTATGGCTACACCTTC. Protein sequence: CAISEHGTPYGYTF.

This clone has only a few counts. The gene calls are TRBV18 and TRBJ2-3; 9 nucleotides line up with TRBD2. V lost 4 bases to trimming and J lost 2 bases; unmatched junction nucleotides: 7. CDR1 is KGHSH and CDR2 is LQKENI in the germline V gene. The CDR3 spans 16 residues. The CDR3 nucleotides are TGTGCCAGCTCACAGCGGGAGGTATCACACACAGATACGCAGTATTTT. Residues: CASSQREVSHTDTQYF.